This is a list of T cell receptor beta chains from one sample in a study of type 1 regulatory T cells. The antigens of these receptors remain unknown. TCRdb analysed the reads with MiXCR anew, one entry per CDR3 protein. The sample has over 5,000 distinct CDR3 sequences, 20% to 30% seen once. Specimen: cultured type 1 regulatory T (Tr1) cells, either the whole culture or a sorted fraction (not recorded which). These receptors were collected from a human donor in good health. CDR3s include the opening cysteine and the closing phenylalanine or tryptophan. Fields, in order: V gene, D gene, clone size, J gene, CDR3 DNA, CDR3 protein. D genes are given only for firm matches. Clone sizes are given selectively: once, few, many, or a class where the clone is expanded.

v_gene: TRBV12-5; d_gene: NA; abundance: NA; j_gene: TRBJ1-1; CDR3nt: TGTGCTAGTGGTTTGTTAGGGAACACTGAAGCTTTCTTT; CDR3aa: CASGLLGNTEAFF
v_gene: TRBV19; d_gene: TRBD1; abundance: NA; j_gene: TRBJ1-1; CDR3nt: TGTGCCAGTAGGTCCGGGACAGGGGGCTTGAACACTGAAGCTTTCTTT; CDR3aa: CASRSGTGGLNTEAFF
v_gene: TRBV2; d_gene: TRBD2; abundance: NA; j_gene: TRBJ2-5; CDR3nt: TGTGCCAGCAGTCCACTAGCGGGGGGTCAAGAGACCCAGTACTTC; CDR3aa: CASSPLAGGQETQYF
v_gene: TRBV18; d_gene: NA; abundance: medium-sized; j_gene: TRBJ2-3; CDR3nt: TGTGCCAGCTCACCGGGCACAGATACGCAGTATTTT; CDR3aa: CASSPGTDTQYF
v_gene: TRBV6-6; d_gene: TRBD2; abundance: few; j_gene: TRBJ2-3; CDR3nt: TGTGCCAGCAGACTGGGACTAGTGTCGGATACGCAGTATTTT; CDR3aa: CASRLGLVSDTQYF
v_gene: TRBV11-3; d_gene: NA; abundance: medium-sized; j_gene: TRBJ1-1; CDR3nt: TGTGCCAGCAATGGGGGCCAGATGAACACTGAAGCTTTCTTT; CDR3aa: CASNGGQMNTEAFF
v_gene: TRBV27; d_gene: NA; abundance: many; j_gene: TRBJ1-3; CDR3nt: TGTGCCAGCAGCCCCGGACAGTTCCGTTCAAGCTCTGGAAACACCATATATTTT; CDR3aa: CASSPGQFRSSSGNTIYF
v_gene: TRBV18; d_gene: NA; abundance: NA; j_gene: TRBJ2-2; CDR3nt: TGTGCCAGCTCACTCCAGGGTTTCTCGGAGCTGTTTTTT; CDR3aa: CASSLQGFSELFF
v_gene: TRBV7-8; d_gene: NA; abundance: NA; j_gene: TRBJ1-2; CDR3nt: TGTGCCAGCAGCTTAAGGGAGAGCAACTATGGCTACACCTTC; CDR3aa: CASSLRESNYGYTF
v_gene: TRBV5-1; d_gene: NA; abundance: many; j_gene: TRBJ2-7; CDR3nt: TGCGCCAGCAGCTCGTCGACATTGAACTCCTACGAGCAGTACTTC; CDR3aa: CASSSSTLNSYEQYF
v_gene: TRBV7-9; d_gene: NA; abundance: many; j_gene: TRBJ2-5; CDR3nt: TGTGCCAGCAGCTTTGGGCTAGCCACCCAGTACTTC; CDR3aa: CASSFGLATQYF
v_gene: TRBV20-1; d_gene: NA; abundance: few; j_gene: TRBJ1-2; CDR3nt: TGCAGTGCTAAAGACCAATTGTATGGCTACACCTTC; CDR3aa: CSAKDQLYGYTF
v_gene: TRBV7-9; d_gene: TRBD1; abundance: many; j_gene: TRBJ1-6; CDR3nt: TGTGCCAGCAGCTCAGGGGGTCCGCGGGATTCACCCCTCCACTTT; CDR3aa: CASSSGGPRDSPLHF
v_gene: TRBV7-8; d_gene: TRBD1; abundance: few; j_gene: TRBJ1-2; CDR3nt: TGTGCCAGCAGCTTAGATGACAGGGGGATAGCAGACTATGGCTACACCTTC; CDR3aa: CASSLDDRGIADYGYTF
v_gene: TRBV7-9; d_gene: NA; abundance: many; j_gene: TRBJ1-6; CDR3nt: TGTGCCAGCAGCTTCCCGGGGGCAGCTTCACCCCTCCACTTT; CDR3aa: CASSFPGAASPLHF
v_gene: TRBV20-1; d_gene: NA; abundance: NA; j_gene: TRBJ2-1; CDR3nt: TGCAGTGCCCTCACCCGGGGTATCTCCTACAATGAGCAGTTCTTC; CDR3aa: CSALTRGISYNEQFF
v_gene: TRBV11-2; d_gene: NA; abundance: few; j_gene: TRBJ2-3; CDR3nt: TGTGCCAGCAGCTTACTGTTCGGTACGCAGTATTTT; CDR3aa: CASSLLFGTQYF
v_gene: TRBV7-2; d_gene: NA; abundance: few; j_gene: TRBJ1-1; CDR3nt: TGTGCCAGCAGCTTAGCGCAATGGATGGGTGAAGCTTTCTTT; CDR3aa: CASSLAQWMGEAFF
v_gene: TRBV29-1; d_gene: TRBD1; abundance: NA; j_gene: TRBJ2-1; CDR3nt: TGCAGCGACAGGGGCAATTTGGCGGAGCAGTTCTTC; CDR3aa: CSDRGNLAEQFF
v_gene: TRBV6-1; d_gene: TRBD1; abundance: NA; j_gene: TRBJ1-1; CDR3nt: TGTGCCAGCAGTGAGTCAGGGCCAGGGGGGCCTGAAGCTTTCTTT; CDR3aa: CASSESGPGGPEAFF
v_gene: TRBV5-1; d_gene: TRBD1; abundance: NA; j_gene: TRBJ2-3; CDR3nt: TGCGCCAGCAACCGAGACCGGAGACAGGGGGCTACAGATACGCAGTATTTT; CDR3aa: CASNRDRRQGATDTQYF
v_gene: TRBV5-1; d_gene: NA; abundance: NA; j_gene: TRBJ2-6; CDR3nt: TGCGCCAGCAGAGCCGCGGTGGTCGGGGCCAACGTCCTGACTTTC; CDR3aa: CASRAAVVGANVLTF
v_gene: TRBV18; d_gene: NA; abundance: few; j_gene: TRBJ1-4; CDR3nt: TGTGCCAGCTCACCACCGTCCAGAGAAAAACTGTTTTTT; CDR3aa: CASSPPSREKLFF
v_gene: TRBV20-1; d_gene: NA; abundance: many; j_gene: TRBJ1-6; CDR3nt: TGCAGTGCATTCGACAGAAGTAATTCACCCCTCCACTTT; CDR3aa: CSAFDRSNSPLHF
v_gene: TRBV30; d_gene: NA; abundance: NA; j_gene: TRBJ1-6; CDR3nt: TGTGCCTGGGAGGACGGGATTAATTCACCCCTCCACTTT; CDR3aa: CAWEDGINSPLHF
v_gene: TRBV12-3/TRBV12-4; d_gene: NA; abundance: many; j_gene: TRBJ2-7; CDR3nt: TGTGCCAGCAGTCTACAGGGCTCGTTCCTAGGGGAGCAGTACTTC; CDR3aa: CASSLQGSFLGEQYF